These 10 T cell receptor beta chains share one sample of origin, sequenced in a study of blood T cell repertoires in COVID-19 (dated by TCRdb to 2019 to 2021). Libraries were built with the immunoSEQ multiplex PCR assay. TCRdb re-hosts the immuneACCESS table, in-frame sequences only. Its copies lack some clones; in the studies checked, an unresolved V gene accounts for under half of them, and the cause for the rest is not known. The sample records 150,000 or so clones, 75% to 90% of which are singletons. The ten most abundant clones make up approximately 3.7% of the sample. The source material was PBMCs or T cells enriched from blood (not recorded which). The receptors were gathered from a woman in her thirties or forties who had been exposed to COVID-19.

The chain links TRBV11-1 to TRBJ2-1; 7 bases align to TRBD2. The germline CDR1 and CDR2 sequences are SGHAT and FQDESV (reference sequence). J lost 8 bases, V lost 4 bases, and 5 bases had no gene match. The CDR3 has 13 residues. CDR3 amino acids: CASSSREADEQFF. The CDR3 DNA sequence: TGTGCCAGCAGCTCCCGGGAGGCGGATGAGCAGTTCTTC.

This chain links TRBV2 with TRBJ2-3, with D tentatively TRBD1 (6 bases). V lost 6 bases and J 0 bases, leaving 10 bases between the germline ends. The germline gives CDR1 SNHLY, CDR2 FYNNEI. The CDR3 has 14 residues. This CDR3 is CASRQDRSTDTQYF. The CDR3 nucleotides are TGTGCCAGCAGACAAGACAGGAGCACAGATACGCAGTATTTT.

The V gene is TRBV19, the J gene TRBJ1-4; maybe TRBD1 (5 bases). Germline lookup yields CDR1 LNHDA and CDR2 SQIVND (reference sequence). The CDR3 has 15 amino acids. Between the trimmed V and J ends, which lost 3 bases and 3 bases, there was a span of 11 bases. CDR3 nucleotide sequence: TGTGCCAGTAGTATCAGGGAAGCATCTAATGAAAAACTGTTTTTT. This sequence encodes CASSIREASNEKLFF.

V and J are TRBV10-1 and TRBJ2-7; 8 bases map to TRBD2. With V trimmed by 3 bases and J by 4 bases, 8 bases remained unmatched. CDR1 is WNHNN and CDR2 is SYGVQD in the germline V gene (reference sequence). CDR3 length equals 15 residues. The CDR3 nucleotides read TGCGCCAGCAGTGATCCAGCGGGAGCATCGTACGAGCAGTACTTC. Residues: CASSDPAGASYEQYF.

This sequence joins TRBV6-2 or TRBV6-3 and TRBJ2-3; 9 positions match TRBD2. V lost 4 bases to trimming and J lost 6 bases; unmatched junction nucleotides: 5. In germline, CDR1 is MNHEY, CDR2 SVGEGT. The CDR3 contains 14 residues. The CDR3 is CASSSGGGADTQYF. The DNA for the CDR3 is TGTGCCAGCAGTTCCGGCGGGGGGGCGGATACGCAGTATTTT.

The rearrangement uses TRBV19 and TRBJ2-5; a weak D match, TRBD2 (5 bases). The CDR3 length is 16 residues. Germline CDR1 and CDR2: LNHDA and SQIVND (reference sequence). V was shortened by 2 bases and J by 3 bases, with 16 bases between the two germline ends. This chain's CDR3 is CASSIPERDTKETQYF. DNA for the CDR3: TGTGCCAGTAGTATACCGGAGAGGGATACGAAAGAGACCCAGTACTTC.

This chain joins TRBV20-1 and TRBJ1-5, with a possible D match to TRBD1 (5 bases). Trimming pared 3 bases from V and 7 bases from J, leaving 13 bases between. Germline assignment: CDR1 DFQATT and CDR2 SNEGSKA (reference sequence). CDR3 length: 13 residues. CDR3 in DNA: TGCAGTGCTAGTTCTCAGGGTAGCCAGCCCCAGCATTTT. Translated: CSASSQGSQPQHF.

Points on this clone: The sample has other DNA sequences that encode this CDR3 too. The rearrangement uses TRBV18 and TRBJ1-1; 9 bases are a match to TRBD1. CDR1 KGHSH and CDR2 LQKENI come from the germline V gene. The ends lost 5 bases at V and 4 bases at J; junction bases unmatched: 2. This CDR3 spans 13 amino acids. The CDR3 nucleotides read TGTGCCAGCTCATCGACAGGGGGCACTGAAGCTTTCTTT. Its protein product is CASSSTGGTEAFF.

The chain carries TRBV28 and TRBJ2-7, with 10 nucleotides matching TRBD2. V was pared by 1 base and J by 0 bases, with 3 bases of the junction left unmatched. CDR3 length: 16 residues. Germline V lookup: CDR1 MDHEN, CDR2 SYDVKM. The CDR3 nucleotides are TGTGCCAGCAGTTTATTCGCTAGCGGGAGCTCCTACGAGCAGTACTTC. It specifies CASSLFASGSSYEQYF.

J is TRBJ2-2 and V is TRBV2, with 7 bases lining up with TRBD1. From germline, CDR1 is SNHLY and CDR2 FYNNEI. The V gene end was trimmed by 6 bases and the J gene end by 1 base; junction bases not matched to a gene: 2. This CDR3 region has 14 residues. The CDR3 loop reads CASSRDRNTGELFF. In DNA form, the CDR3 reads TGTGCCAGCAGCAGGGACAGGAACACCGGGGAGCTGTTTTTT.